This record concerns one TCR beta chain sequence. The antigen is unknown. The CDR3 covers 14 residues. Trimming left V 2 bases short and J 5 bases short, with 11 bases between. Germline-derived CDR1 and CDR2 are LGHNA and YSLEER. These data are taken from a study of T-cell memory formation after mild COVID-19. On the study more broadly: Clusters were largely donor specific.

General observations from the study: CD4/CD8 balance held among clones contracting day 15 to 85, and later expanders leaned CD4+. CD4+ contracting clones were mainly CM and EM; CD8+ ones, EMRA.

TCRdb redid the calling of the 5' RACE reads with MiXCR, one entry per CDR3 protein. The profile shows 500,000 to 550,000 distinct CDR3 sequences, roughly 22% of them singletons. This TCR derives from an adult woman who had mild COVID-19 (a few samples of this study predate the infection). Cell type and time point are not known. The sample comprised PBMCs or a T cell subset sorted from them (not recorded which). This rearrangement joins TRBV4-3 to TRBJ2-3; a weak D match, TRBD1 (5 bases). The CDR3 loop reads CASSQRFRGDTQYF. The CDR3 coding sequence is TGCGCCAGCAGCCAAAGGTTTAGGGGAGATACGCAGTATTTT.